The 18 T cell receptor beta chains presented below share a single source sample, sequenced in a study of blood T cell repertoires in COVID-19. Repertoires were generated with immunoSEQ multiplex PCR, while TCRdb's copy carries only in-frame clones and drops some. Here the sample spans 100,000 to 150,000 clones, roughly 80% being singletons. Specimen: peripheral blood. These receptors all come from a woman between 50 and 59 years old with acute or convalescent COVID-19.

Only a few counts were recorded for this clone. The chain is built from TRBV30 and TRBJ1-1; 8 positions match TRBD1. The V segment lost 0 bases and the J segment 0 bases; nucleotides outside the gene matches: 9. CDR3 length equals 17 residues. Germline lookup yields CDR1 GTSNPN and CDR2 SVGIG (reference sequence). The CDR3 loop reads CAWSVRRGTGLNTEAFF. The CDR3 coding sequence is TGTGCCTGGAGTGTACGTCGTGGGACAGGATTGAACACTGAAGCTTTCTTT.

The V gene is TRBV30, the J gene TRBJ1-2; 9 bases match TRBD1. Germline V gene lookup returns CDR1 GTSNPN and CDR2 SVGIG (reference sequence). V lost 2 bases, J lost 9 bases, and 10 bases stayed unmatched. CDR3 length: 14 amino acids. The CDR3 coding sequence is TGTGCCTGGAGTCCCCAAACAGGGGGCGGAAGCTACACCTTC. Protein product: CAWSPQTGGGSYTF.

The CDR3 DNA sequence: TGTGCCACCTCGGGGAAATTCTCGAGCTCTGGAAACACCATATATTTT. This gives the protein CATSGKFSSSGNTIYF. The chain couples TRBV15 to TRBJ1-3; D call uncertain. CDR1 LNHNV and CDR2 YYDKDF come from the germline V gene (reference sequence). Trimming took 8 bases from V and 0 from J, leaving 17 bases between them. The CDR3 is made up of 16 amino acids.

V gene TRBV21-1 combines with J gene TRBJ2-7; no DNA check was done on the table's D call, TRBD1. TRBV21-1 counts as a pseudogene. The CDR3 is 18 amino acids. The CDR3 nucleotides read TGTGCCAGCAGCCCTCCCCTAGACAGGGCCCTAATATCCTACGAGCAGTACTTC. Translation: CASSPPLDRALISYEQYF.

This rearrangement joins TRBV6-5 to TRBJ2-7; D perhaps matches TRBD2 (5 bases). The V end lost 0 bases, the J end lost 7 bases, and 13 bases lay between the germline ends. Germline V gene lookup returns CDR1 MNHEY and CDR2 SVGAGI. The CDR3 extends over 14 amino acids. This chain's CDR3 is CASSYSANRGEQYF. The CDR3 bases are TGTGCCAGCAGTTACTCGGCGAACAGAGGGGAGCAGTACTTC.

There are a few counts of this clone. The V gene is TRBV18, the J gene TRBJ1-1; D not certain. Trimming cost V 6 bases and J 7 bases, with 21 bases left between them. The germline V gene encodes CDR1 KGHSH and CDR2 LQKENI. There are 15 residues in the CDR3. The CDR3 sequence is CASSVRTGEVGEAFF. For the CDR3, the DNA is TGTGCCAGCTCGGTTAGAACGGGAGAAGTCGGTGAAGCTTTCTTT.

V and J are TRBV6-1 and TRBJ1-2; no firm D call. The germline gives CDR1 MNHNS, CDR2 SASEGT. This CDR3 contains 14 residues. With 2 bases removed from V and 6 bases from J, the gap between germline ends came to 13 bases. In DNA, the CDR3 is TGTGCCAGCAGTGAAATCCCCAACTTGGATGGCTACACCTTC. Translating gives CASSEIPNLDGYTF.

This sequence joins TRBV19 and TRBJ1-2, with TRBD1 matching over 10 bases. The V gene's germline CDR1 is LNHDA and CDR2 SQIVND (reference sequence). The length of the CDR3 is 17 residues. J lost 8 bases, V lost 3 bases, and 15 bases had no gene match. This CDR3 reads CASSMAAGTGDGGGYTF. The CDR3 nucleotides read TGTGCCAGTAGTATGGCCGCCGGGACAGGGGACGGTGGAGGCTACACCTTC.

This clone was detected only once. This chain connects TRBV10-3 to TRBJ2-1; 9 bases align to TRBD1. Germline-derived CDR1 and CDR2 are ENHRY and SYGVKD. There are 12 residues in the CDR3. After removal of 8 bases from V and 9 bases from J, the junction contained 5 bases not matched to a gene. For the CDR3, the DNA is TGTGCCATCGGGGGACAGGGTCTTGAGCAGTTCTTC. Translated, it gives CAIGGQGLEQFF.

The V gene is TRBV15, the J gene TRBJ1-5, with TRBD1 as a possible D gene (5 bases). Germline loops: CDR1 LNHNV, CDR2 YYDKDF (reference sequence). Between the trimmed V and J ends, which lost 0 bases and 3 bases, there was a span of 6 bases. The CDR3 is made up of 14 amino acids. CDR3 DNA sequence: TGTGCCACCAGCAGAGACAGGGTCAATCAGCCCCAGCATTTT. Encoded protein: CATSRDRVNQPQHF.

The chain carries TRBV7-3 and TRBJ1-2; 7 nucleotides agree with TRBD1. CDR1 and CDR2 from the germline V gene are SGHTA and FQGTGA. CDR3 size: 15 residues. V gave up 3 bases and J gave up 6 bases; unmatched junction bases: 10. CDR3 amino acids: CASSLDPGGQDGYTF. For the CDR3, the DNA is TGTGCCAGCAGCTTGGACCCAGGGGGTCAGGATGGCTACACCTTC.

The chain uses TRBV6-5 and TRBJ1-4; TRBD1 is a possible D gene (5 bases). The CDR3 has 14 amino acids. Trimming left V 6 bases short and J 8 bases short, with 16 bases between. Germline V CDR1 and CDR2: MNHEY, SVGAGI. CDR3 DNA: TGTGCCAGCAGACCGTGGACGTCAGGGGAAAAACTGTTTTTT. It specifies CASRPWTSGEKLFF.

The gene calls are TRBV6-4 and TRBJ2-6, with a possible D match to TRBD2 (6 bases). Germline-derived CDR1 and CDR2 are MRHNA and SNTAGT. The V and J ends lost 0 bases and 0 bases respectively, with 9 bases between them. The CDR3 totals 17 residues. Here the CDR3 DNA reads TGTGCCAGCAGTGACTCGGTGGGGGGCTCTGGGGCCAACGTCCTGACTTTC. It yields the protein CASSDSVGGSGANVLTF.

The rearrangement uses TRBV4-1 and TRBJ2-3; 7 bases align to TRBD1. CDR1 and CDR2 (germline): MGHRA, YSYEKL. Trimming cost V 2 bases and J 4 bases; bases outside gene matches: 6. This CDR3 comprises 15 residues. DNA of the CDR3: TGCGCCAGCAGCCAAACAGGGGTCGGCCCAGATACGCAGTATTTT. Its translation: CASSQTGVGPDTQYF.

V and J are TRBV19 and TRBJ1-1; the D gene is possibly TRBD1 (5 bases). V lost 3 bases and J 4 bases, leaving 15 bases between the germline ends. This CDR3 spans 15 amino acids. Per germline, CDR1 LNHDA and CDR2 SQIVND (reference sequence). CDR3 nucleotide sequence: TGTGCCAGTAGTATTTGGTGGCAGGGAACCACTGAAGCTTTCTTT. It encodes CASSIWWQGTTEAFF.

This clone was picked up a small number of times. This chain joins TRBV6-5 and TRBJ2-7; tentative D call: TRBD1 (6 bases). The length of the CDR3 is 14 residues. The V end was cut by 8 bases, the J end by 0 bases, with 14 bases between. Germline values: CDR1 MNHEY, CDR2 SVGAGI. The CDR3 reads CASAQGAYSYEQYF. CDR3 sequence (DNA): TGTGCCAGCGCACAGGGAGCGTACTCCTACGAGCAGTACTTC.

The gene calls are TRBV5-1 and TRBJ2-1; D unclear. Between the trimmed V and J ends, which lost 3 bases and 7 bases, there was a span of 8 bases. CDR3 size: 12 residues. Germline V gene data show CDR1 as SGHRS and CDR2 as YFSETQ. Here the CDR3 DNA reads TGCGCCAGCAGCTCCTCGTTGAATGAGCAGTTCTTC. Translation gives CASSSSLNEQFF.

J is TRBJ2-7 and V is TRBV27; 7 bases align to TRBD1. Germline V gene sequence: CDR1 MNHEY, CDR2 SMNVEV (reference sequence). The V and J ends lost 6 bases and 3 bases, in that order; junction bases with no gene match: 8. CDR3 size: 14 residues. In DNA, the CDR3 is TGTGCCAGCAGCCTCAAGGGGGCAGACTACGAGCAGTACTTC. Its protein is CASSLKGADYEQYF.